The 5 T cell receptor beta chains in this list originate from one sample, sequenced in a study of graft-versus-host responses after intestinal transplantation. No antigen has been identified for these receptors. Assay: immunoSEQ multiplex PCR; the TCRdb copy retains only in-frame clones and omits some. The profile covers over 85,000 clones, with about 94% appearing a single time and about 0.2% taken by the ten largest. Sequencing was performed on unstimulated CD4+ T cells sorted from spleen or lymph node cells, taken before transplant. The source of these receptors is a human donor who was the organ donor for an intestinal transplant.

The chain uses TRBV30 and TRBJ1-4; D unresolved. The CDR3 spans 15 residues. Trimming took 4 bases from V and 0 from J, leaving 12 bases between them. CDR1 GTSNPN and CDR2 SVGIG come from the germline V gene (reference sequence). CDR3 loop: CAWNGVHATNEKLFF. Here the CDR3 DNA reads TGTGCCTGGAACGGGGTTCATGCAACTAATGAAAAACTGTTTTTT.

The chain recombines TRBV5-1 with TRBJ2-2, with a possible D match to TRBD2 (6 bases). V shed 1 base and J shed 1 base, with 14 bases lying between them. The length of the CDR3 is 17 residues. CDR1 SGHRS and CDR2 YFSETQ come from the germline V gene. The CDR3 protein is CASSLIGGGGNTGELFF. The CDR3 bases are TGCGCCAGCAGCTTGATCGGGGGTGGCGGGAACACCGGGGAGCTGTTTTTT.

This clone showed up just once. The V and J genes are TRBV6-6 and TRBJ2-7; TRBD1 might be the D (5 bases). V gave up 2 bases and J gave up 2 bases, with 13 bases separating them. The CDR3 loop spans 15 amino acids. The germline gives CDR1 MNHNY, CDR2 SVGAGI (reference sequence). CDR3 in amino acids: CASSYKQAGPYEQYF. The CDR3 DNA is TGTGCCAGCAGTTACAAACAGGCAGGACCCTACGAGCAGTACTTC.

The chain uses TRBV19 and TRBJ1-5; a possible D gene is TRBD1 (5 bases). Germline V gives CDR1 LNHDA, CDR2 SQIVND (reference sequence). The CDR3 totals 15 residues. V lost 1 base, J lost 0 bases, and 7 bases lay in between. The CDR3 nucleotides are TGTGCCAGTAGTATAGGGGGGAGTAGCAATCAGCCCCAGCATTTT. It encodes CASSIGGSSNQPQHF.

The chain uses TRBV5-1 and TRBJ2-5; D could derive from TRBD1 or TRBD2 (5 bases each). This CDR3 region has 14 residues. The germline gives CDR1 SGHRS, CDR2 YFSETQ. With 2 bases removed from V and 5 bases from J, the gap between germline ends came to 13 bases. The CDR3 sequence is CASSFFVRGETQYF. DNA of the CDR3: TGCGCCAGCAGCTTTTTCGTCCGGGGCGAGACCCAGTACTTC.